This is a list of T cell receptor beta chains from one sample in a study of vaccination and CD4 T cells after COVID-19. No antigens are known for them. TCRdb passed the PCR reads through MiXCR, listing each CDR3 protein once. Among under 25,000 distinct CDR3 sequences listed, roughly 55% were seen once. Sequencing was performed on CD4+ T cells from blood, cultured in vitro. These receptors were collected from a human donor who had recovered from COVID-19. Each CDR3 is given with its conserved first and last residue. A D gene is named only where the DNA matches it firmly. Clone size is not always given. Where it is, it says once, few, many or a class for expanded clones.

j_gene: TRBJ2-7; abundance: -; v_gene: TRBV6-1; d_gene: -; CDR3nt: TGTGCCAGCTCGGGGGTCTCCCTTTCGGGCGAGCAGTACTTC; CDR3aa: CASSGVSLSGEQYF
j_gene: TRBJ1-2; abundance: few; v_gene: TRBV4-2; d_gene: TRBD1; CDR3nt: TGTGCCAGCAGCCAACCGACAGGGGAGGACGGCTACACCTTC; CDR3aa: CASSQPTGEDGYTF
j_gene: TRBJ2-5; abundance: -; v_gene: TRBV28; d_gene: -; CDR3nt: TGTGCCAGCAGTCATATCCAGGTGTCCGGAGAGACCCAGTACTTC; CDR3aa: CASSHIQVSGETQYF
j_gene: TRBJ1-5; abundance: few; v_gene: TRBV5-1; d_gene: TRBD1; CDR3nt: TGCGCCAGCAGACAGGGGGCTGGGAATTTAAATTATCAGCCCCAGCATTTT; CDR3aa: CASRQGAGNLNYQPQHF
j_gene: TRBJ1-6; abundance: -; v_gene: TRBV7-2; d_gene: -; CDR3nt: TGTGCCAGCAGCTTTCGTCGTTCTAATTCACCCCTCCACTTT; CDR3aa: CASSFRRSNSPLHF
j_gene: TRBJ1-4; abundance: -; v_gene: TRBV20-1; d_gene: -; CDR3nt: TGCAGTGCTAGAGTATCAGGGGACTTGAATGAAAAACTGTTTTTT; CDR3aa: CSARVSGDLNEKLFF
j_gene: TRBJ2-5; abundance: few; v_gene: TRBV27; d_gene: -; CDR3nt: TGTGCCAGCAGTGCGACACGAATGTCGCAAGAGACCCAGTACTTC; CDR3aa: CASSATRMSQETQYF
j_gene: TRBJ2-7; abundance: -; v_gene: TRBV27; d_gene: -; CDR3nt: TGTGCCAGCAGTTTGGCAGGGCCCTCCTACGAGCAGTACTTC; CDR3aa: CASSLAGPSYEQYF
j_gene: TRBJ2-5; abundance: -; v_gene: TRBV19; d_gene: TRBD1; CDR3nt: TGTGCCAGTACCCTTGGACAGGGTATGACCCAGTACTTC; CDR3aa: CASTLGQGMTQYF
j_gene: TRBJ1-5; abundance: -; v_gene: TRBV20-1; d_gene: -; CDR3nt: TGCAGTGCTAGATCGACAGGTTTTGGAAATCAGCCCCAGCATTTT; CDR3aa: CSARSTGFGNQPQHF
j_gene: TRBJ1-5; abundance: few; v_gene: TRBV27; d_gene: TRBD1; CDR3nt: TGTGCCAGCAGTGCCTTACAGGGGGCAGAGCAGCCCCAGCATTTT; CDR3aa: CASSALQGAEQPQHF
j_gene: TRBJ2-3; abundance: -; v_gene: TRBV6-2/TRBV6-3; d_gene: -; CDR3nt: TGTGCCAGCAGTTACCCACCCCTCAAGGGGTTGGCAGATACGCAGTATTTT; CDR3aa: CASSYPPLKGLADTQYF
j_gene: TRBJ2-5; abundance: few; v_gene: TRBV19; d_gene: -; CDR3nt: TGTGCCAGTAGTACAACAGACCAAGAGACCCAGTACTTC; CDR3aa: CASSTTDQETQYF
j_gene: TRBJ1-2; abundance: -; v_gene: TRBV6-1; d_gene: TRBD1; CDR3nt: TGTGCCAGCATGGGGACAGGGGGGCGCCCGGGCTATGGCTACACCTTC; CDR3aa: CASMGTGGRPGYGYTF
j_gene: TRBJ1-5; abundance: few; v_gene: TRBV30; d_gene: -; CDR3nt: TGTGCCTGGAGCGATAAGGGTTGGAGCAATCAGCCCCAGCATTTT; CDR3aa: CAWSDKGWSNQPQHF
j_gene: TRBJ1-1; abundance: -; v_gene: TRBV7-2; d_gene: -; CDR3nt: TGTGCCAGCAGTTCACAGGGAAAAGGAGTTGCTTTCTTT; CDR3aa: CASSSQGKGVAFF
j_gene: TRBJ1-2; abundance: -; v_gene: TRBV27; d_gene: TRBD1; CDR3nt: TGTGCCAGCAGTCCCCGACAGGGGGGAAACTATGGCTACACCTTC; CDR3aa: CASSPRQGGNYGYTF
j_gene: TRBJ1-2; abundance: -; v_gene: TRBV20-1; d_gene: -; CDR3nt: TGCAGTGCTAGGCCGGTCGACTCGTTCGGTGGCTACACCTTC; CDR3aa: CSARPVDSFGGYTF
j_gene: TRBJ2-3; abundance: -; v_gene: TRBV7-6; d_gene: -; CDR3nt: TGTGCCAGCAGCTATACAGGGGCGGGGAGCACAGATACGCAGTATTTT; CDR3aa: CASSYTGAGSTDTQYF
j_gene: TRBJ2-5; abundance: -; v_gene: TRBV7-8; d_gene: TRBD2; CDR3nt: TGTGCCAGCAGCTGGGCGGCGGGGGTCCAAGAGACCCAGTACTTC; CDR3aa: CASSWAAGVQETQYF
j_gene: TRBJ1-2; abundance: -; v_gene: TRBV2; d_gene: TRBD1; CDR3nt: TGTGCCAGCAGGGGACAGACCTATGGCTACACCTTC; CDR3aa: CASRGQTYGYTF
j_gene: TRBJ1-4; abundance: few; v_gene: TRBV15; d_gene: -; CDR3nt: TGTGCCACCAGCAGCGTAGAGGCGGGCGTAAGGGGCAAACTGTTTTTT; CDR3aa: CATSSVEAGVRGKLFF
j_gene: TRBJ2-7; abundance: -; v_gene: TRBV11-1; d_gene: TRBD2; CDR3nt: TGTGCCAGCAGCTTATACGGGACTAGCGGGGGCGAGCAGTACTTC; CDR3aa: CASSLYGTSGGEQYF
j_gene: TRBJ2-2; abundance: -; v_gene: TRBV27; d_gene: TRBD1; CDR3nt: TGTGCCAGCAGTTTAAACAGGGGTGGAACCGGGGAGCTGTTTTTT; CDR3aa: CASSLNRGGTGELFF
j_gene: TRBJ1-5; abundance: -; v_gene: TRBV11-2; d_gene: -; CDR3nt: TGTGCCAGCAGCGAAAGCAGGGATCAGCCCCAGCATTTT; CDR3aa: CASSESRDQPQHF
j_gene: TRBJ2-3; abundance: -; v_gene: TRBV12-3/TRBV12-4; d_gene: TRBD2; CDR3nt: TGTGCCAGCAACCTAGCGGGAGCAACACACACAGATACGCAGTATTTT; CDR3aa: CASNLAGATHTDTQYF
j_gene: TRBJ1-2; abundance: -; v_gene: TRBV12-3/TRBV12-4; d_gene: -; CDR3nt: TGTGCCAGCAGTTTAGGAGAAGGTGGCTACACCTTC; CDR3aa: CASSLGEGGYTF
j_gene: TRBJ1-6; abundance: few; v_gene: TRBV5-1; d_gene: -; CDR3nt: TGCGCCAGCAGCTTGGCCGGGGAGAGGGGATCACCCCTCCACTTT; CDR3aa: CASSLAGERGSPLHF
j_gene: TRBJ1-5; abundance: -; v_gene: TRBV6-1; d_gene: -; CDR3nt: TGTGCCAGCAGTGCCTATCGACAGGCTAGAATGGATCAGCCCCAGCATTTT; CDR3aa: CASSAYRQARMDQPQHF
j_gene: TRBJ1-1; abundance: -; v_gene: TRBV11-1; d_gene: -; CDR3nt: TGTGCCAGCAGCAAATCGGGCGGGAGAGGCACTGAAGCTTTCTTT; CDR3aa: CASSKSGGRGTEAFF
j_gene: TRBJ2-5; abundance: -; v_gene: TRBV15; d_gene: -; CDR3nt: TGTGCCACCAGCAGAGATCGGGGACCAGAGACCCAGTACTTC; CDR3aa: CATSRDRGPETQYF
j_gene: TRBJ1-5; abundance: -; v_gene: TRBV18; d_gene: -; CDR3nt: TGTGCCAGCTCCTCAGAAGACACTAATCAGCCCCAGCATTTT; CDR3aa: CASSSEDTNQPQHF
j_gene: TRBJ1-5; abundance: -; v_gene: TRBV4-1; d_gene: -; CDR3nt: TGCGCCAGCAGCCAAGAGTACTATCAGCCCCAGCATTTT; CDR3aa: CASSQEYYQPQHF
j_gene: TRBJ1-5; abundance: -; v_gene: TRBV19; d_gene: -; CDR3nt: TGTGCCAGTAGTAGACCGACCGGGGAAAAACTGGCCCAGCATTTT; CDR3aa: CASSRPTGEKLAQHF
j_gene: TRBJ2-5; abundance: -; v_gene: TRBV3-1; d_gene: -; CDR3nt: TGTGCCAGCAGCCCGACCGGGACACCCAACCAAGAGACCCAGTACTTC; CDR3aa: CASSPTGTPNQETQYF
j_gene: TRBJ2-3; abundance: -; v_gene: TRBV24-1; d_gene: -; CDR3nt: TGTGCCACCAGTGATCCTAGCACAGATACGCAGTATTTT; CDR3aa: CATSDPSTDTQYF
j_gene: TRBJ2-2; abundance: -; v_gene: TRBV10-2; d_gene: -; CDR3nt: TGCGCCAGCAGTGAGTTAAACCCGGGCTACCGAGACGCGAACACCGGGGAGCTGTTTTTT; CDR3aa: CASSELNPGYRDANTGELFF
j_gene: TRBJ1-6; abundance: -; v_gene: TRBV10-2; d_gene: -; CDR3nt: TGCGCCAGCAGTGAGACAGGGTCATATTCACCCCTCCACTTT; CDR3aa: CASSETGSYSPLHF
j_gene: TRBJ1-1; abundance: -; v_gene: TRBV20-1; d_gene: TRBD1; CDR3nt: TGCAGTGCTGCGGGACAGAGGAACACTGAAGCTTTCTTT; CDR3aa: CSAAGQRNTEAFF
j_gene: TRBJ1-2; abundance: -; v_gene: TRBV24-1; d_gene: -; CDR3nt: TGTGCCACCAGTGACCCAGGATCTTCTAACTATGGCTACACCTTC; CDR3aa: CATSDPGSSNYGYTF
j_gene: TRBJ1-5; abundance: few; v_gene: TRBV12-3/TRBV12-4; d_gene: -; CDR3nt: TGTGCCAGCAAGGAAAATCTTGATCAGCCCCAGCATTTT; CDR3aa: CASKENLDQPQHF
j_gene: TRBJ1-5; abundance: -; v_gene: TRBV20-1; d_gene: TRBD1; CDR3nt: TGCAGTGCCACTGGGACAGGGGGAAGGCCCCAGCATTTT; CDR3aa: CSATGTGGRPQHF
j_gene: TRBJ1-2; abundance: -; v_gene: TRBV30; d_gene: -; CDR3nt: TGTGCCCGGAGTGTAAAGGACGATGGCTACACCTTC; CDR3aa: CARSVKDDGYTF
j_gene: TRBJ1-2; abundance: -; v_gene: TRBV20-1; d_gene: TRBD1; CDR3nt: TGCAGTGCTAGAGCCACAGGGGAAAACTATGGCTACACCTTC; CDR3aa: CSARATGENYGYTF
j_gene: TRBJ1-2; abundance: -; v_gene: TRBV12-3/TRBV12-4; d_gene: -; CDR3nt: TGTGCCAGCAGTCAAGGACTGAAGGGCACCTTC; CDR3aa: CASSQGLKGTF
j_gene: TRBJ1-3; abundance: -; v_gene: TRBV7-6; d_gene: TRBD1; CDR3nt: TGTGCCAGCAGCCTTAGGGACAGGGGTTCTGGAAACACCATATATTTT; CDR3aa: CASSLRDRGSGNTIYF
j_gene: TRBJ1-1; abundance: -; v_gene: TRBV10-3; d_gene: -; CDR3nt: TGTGCCATCAGTGAGTCGACAGTACGGCAGAACACTGAAGCTTTCTTT; CDR3aa: CAISESTVRQNTEAFF
j_gene: TRBJ1-1; abundance: -; v_gene: TRBV6-1; d_gene: TRBD1; CDR3nt: TGTGCCAGCACCCTGGACAGGGCTAACACTGAAGCTTTCTTT; CDR3aa: CASTLDRANTEAFF